The 10 T cell receptor beta chains in this list originate from one sample, sequenced in a study of blood T cell repertoires in COVID-19. The table came from immunoSEQ multiplex PCR; TCRdb's copy has only in-frame clones and leaves some out. The sample lists some 150,000 clones, around four fifths occurring once. Sequenced sample: peripheral blood. These receptors were collected from a human donor in a cohort sampled during active COVID-19.

Turning to this clone: The conserved phenylalanine or tryptophan normally closing the CDR3 is absent here, so this likely arose from a read error. It is unclear where the CDR3 begins or ends on the DNA, so no DNA is shown, and the CDR3 is as TCRdb lists it. V usage is TRBV3-1 (or the pseudogene TRBV3-2) and J usage is TRBJ1-4. Counting both end residues, the CDR3 totals 11 amino acids. Germline values: CDR1 LGHDT, CDR2 YNNKEL (reference sequence). CDR3 in amino acids: CASSQDSGGTG.

This chain links TRBV5-6 with TRBJ1-5; D not resolved. This CDR3 comprises 15 residues. V was cut by 0 bases and J by 2 bases, with 9 bases left in between. Per the germline V gene, CDR1 is SGHDT and CDR2 is YYEEEE. CDR3 nucleotides: TGTGCCAGCAGCTTGGGAGGTTTTGGCAATCAGCCCCAGCATTTT. It codes for CASSLGGFGNQPQHF.

V usage is TRBV15 and J usage is TRBJ1-1; D call uncertain. The CDR3 has 14 residues. Per germline, CDR1 LNHNV and CDR2 YYDKDF (reference sequence). Trimming stripped 0 bases from V and 2 bases from J, with 7 bases between. The CDR3 coding sequence is TGTGCCACCAGCAGAGATCAGGATAACACTGAAGCTTTCTTT. Translation: CATSRDQDNTEAFF.

The chain uses TRBV6-5 and TRBJ1-5, with D perhaps TRBD1 (6 bases). The germline V and J ends were trimmed by 8 bases and 2 bases, with 16 bases remaining between them. In germline, CDR1 is MNHEY, CDR2 SVGAGI. This CDR3 has 15 amino acids. The CDR3 DNA reads TGTGCCAGCCGACGGGGGGCGGAGGGCAATCAGCCCCAGCATTTT. Translating gives CASRRGAEGNQPQHF.

The chain uses TRBV18 and TRBJ2-7; 10 bases map to TRBD1. CDR1 is KGHSH, CDR2 LQKENI, per germline. Germline trimming cut 3 bases from V and 3 bases from J; bases unmatched to any gene: 5. The CDR3 length is 15 residues. The chain's CDR3 is CASSPLDRGHYEQYF. CDR3 bases: TGTGCCAGCTCACCCCTAGACAGGGGGCACTACGAGCAGTACTTC.

The chain joins TRBV10-3 to TRBJ1-2, with a tentative D call TRBD1 (5 bases). CDR1 and CDR2 from the germline V gene are ENHRY and SYGVKD. There are 16 residues in the CDR3. V shed 3 bases and J shed 3 bases, with 17 bases lying between them. The CDR3 sequence: CAISEPPLGQDYGYTF. The CDR3 DNA reads as TGTGCCATCAGTGAACCCCCCCTGGGGCAAGACTATGGCTACACCTTC.

This clone was detected a few times. The J gene is TRBJ1-6, the V gene TRBV9, with a tentative D call TRBD1 (6 bases). V was cut by 5 bases and J by 6 bases, with 12 bases left in between. Germline V CDR1 and CDR2: SGDLS, YYNGEE. This CDR3 has 14 residues. CDR3 sequence: CASRVGTTNSPLHF. The DNA for the CDR3 is TGTGCCAGCAGGGTCGGGACAACTAATTCACCCCTCCACTTT.

The chain couples TRBV6-5 to TRBJ1-2; 10 nucleotides align to TRBD1. There are 16 residues in the CDR3. Germline values: CDR1 MNHEY, CDR2 SVGAGI. Unmatched junction bases numbered 10, after V lost 4 bases and J lost 5 bases. This chain's CDR3 is CASSSTGGATGYGYTF. CDR3 coding DNA: TGTGCCAGCAGTTCGACAGGGGGCGCGACCGGATATGGCTACACCTTC.

This chain uses TRBV30 with TRBJ2-5; a possible D gene is TRBD2 (6 bases). Looked up from germline, CDR1 is GTSNPN and CDR2 is SVGIG (reference sequence). The length of the CDR3 is 13 residues. Deletions cut 2 bases from V and 5 bases from J, with 12 bases between. CDR3 amino acids: CAWSRGSGETQYF. In nucleotides, the CDR3 is TGTGCCTGGAGTCGGGGGTCTGGGGAGACCCAGTACTTC.

This clone was counted a single time. The CDR3 is CASSTGGQTNYGYTF. DNA for the CDR3: TGTGCCAGCAGCACCGGGGGACAGACTAACTATGGCTACACCTTC. The chain uses TRBV6-2 or TRBV6-3 and TRBJ1-2; 7 nucleotides agree with TRBD1. Germline values: CDR1 MNHEY, CDR2 SVGEGT. The CDR3 totals 15 residues. J lost 0 bases, V lost 6 bases, and 7 bases had no gene match.